These T cell receptor beta chains were read from a single sample in a study of blood T cell repertoires in COVID-19. Sequencing was performed with immunoSEQ multiplex PCR; in TCRdb, only in-frame clones are kept and a portion is missing. This table holds 270,000 or so clones, about 87% found once. Material for sequencing was PBMCs or T cells enriched from blood (not recorded which). The receptors originated from a woman aged 25 to 39 with acute COVID-19. Each CDR3 is given with its conserved first and last residue. The order of the fields is clone size, D gene, V gene, J gene, CDR3 DNA, CDR3 protein. D genes are given only for firm matches. Clone size is shown for a subset of rows, as once, few, many or a class of expanded clone.

>.|TRBD1|TRBV3-1/TRBV3-2|TRBJ1-5
TGTGCCAGCAGCCCGGGACAGGGGGCGAATCAGCCCCAGCATTTT
CASSPGQGANQPQHF
>.|.|TRBV10-2|TRBJ2-1
TGCGCCAGCAGTGAGCGGGGGACAGCCTACAATGAGCAGTTCTTC
CASSERGTAYNEQFF
>.|TRBD1|TRBV27|TRBJ1-2
TGTGCCAGCAGTCCCGGACAGGGCTATGGCTACACCTTC
CASSPGQGYGYTF
>.|TRBD1|TRBV7-9|TRBJ2-1
TGTGCCAGCAACCCGGGACAGGGGCGAAATGAGCAGTTCTTC
CASNPGQGRNEQFF
>.|.|TRBV14|TRBJ2-7
TGTGCCAGCAGCCAAGAAATGGGGGCTTCCTACGAGCAGTACTTC
CASSQEMGASYEQYF
>few|TRBD1|TRBV2|TRBJ1-5
TGTGCCAGCGGGACAGGGGGCAATCAGCCCCAGCATTTT
CASGTGGNQPQHF
>.|TRBD2|TRBV27|TRBJ2-3
TGTGCCAGCAGTTTACTAGGGACTAGCGGTGCTAGCACAGATACGCAGTATTTT
CASSLLGTSGASTDTQYF
>.|.|TRBV7-2|TRBJ2-3
TGTGCCAGCAGCCCACATCAGGGGATCACAGATACGCAGTATTTT
CASSPHQGITDTQYF
>once|.|TRBV7-9|TRBJ1-5
TGTGCCAGCAGCCGAGGCGTGGATTATCAGCCCCAGCATTTT
CASSRGVDYQPQHF
>.|.|TRBV29-1|TRBJ2-2
TGCAGCGTGATCAGAGGCACCGGGGAGCTGTTTTTT
CSVIRGTGELFF
>.|.|TRBV6-5|TRBJ2-7
TGTGCCAGCAGTTACACGCATGGAGGGGCCCACGAGCAGTACTTC
CASSYTHGGAHEQYF
>.|.|TRBV18|TRBJ2-2
TGTGCCAGCTCACCACCGAATCCAGGGGACGTCGGGGAGCTGTTTTTT
CASSPPNPGDVGELFF
>.|.|TRBV28|TRBJ1-3
TGTGCCAGCACCGGGGGGATCTCTGGAAACACCATATATTTT
CASTGGISGNTIYF
>.|TRBD1|TRBV11-3|TRBJ2-1
TGTGCCAGCAGCCCCCGACAGGGCGGTGAGCAGTTCTTC
CASSPRQGGEQFF
>.|.|TRBV28|TRBJ1-4
TGTGCCAGCGAGGAAGAGGGAAGAAAACTGTTTTTT
CASEEEGRKLFF
>.|TRBD1|TRBV24-1|TRBJ2-7
TGTGCCACCAGTGATTTGCCACGGGACAGGGGATGGGCGAACGTTCCCTACGAGCAGTACTTC
CATSDLPRDRGWANVPYEQYF
>.|.|TRBV6-5|TRBJ2-3
TGTGCCAGCAGTTTAAACCCGGGACTCAGCACAGATACGCAGTATTTT
CASSLNPGLSTDTQYF
>.|.|TRBV13|TRBJ1-6
TGTGCCAGCAGCTTGAAACGGTATAATTCACCCCTCCACTTT
CASSLKRYNSPLHF
>.|TRBD2|TRBV11-2|TRBJ2-1
TGTGCCAGCAGCCCAAGACTAGCATACAATGAGCAGTTCTTC
CASSPRLAYNEQFF
>.|TRBD1|TRBV6-1|TRBJ2-1
TGTGCCAGCAGTGAAGCGACAGGGATCAAGCTGGATGAGCAGTTCTTC
CASSEATGIKLDEQFF